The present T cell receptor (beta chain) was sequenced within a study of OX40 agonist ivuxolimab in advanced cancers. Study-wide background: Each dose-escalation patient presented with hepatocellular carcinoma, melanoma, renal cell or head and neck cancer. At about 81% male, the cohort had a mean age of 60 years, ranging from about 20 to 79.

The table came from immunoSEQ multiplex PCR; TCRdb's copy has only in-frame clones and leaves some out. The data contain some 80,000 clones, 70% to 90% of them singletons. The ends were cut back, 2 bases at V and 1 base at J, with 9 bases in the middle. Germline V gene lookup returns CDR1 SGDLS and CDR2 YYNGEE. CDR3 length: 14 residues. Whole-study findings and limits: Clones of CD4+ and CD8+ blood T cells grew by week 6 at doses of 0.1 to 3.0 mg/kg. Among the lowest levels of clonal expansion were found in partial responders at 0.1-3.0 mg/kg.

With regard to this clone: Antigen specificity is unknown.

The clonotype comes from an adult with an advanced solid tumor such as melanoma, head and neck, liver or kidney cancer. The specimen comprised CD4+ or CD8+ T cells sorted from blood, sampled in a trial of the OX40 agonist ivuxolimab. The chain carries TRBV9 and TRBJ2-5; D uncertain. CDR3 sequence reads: CASSVDGIQETQYF. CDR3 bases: TGTGCCAGCAGCGTCGACGGAATCCAAGAGACCCAGTACTTC.